This T cell receptor (beta chain) appears in the sequencing data of a study of blood T cell repertoires in COVID-19. Study context: The cDNA or gDNA used as material had been derived from T cells, B-cell-depleted T cells, or PBMCs.

Produced via immunoSEQ multiplex PCR; TCRdb's table is partial and in-frame only. Here the sample spans 150,000 or so clones, 60% to 80% being singletons. Germline loops: CDR1 SNHLY, CDR2 FYNNEI. This CDR3 spans 15 amino acids. Trimming pared 2 bases from V and 2 bases from J, leaving 10 bases between. Cohorts were assigned according to the clinical history that participants reported. Recovered Cohort 3 donors showed two negative PCRs, clearance, or symptom resolution. J is TRBJ1-3 and V is TRBV2; tentatively, D is TRBD1 (5 bases). The source of this sequence is a woman in her 50s who had recovered from COVID-19. Sample: PBMCs or T cells enriched from blood (not recorded which). The CDR3 nucleotides are TGTGCCAGCAGTGAACCAGGGATAACTGGAAACACCATATATTTT. Residues: CASSEPGITGNTIYF.